This T cell receptor beta chain emerged from a study of T cells after yellow fever vaccination. Looking at the study overall: Fractions containing few cells were prepared with SMART-Seq v4 Ultra Low Input.

Template switching by 5'RACE produced TCR cDNA, adding a universal primer site and UMIs. TCRdb fed the 5' RACE reads into MiXCR, producing one record per CDR3 protein. The sample includes 250,000 or so distinct CDR3 sequences, roughly 7.2% of them seen just once. The germline V gene has CDR1 SEHNR and CDR2 FQNEAQ (reference sequence). This CDR3 spans 13 amino acids. V shed 1 base and J shed 6 bases, with 9 bases lying between them. Study results and limitations: Contaminating bulk clonotypes could be abundant in FACS-sorted repertoires.

A few counts support this clonotype. Its antigen is as yet unknown. This sequence originates from a man aged 25 to 40 who received the YFV17D yellow fever vaccine. The rearrangement links TRBV7-9 to TRBJ1-1; no reliable D call. The sample in question was CD4+ T cells sorted from PBMCs, obtained 15 days after the yellow fever booster vaccination. DNA for the CDR3: TGTGCCAGCAGCTTAGGTATATGGTCTGAAGCTTTCTTT. Its translation is CASSLGIWSEAFF.